What follows are 4 T cell receptor beta chains derived from one specimen sequenced in a study of blood T cell repertoires in COVID-19. The protocol was immunoSEQ multiplex PCR, while the TCRdb copy is restricted to in-frame clones and leaves out a portion. The sample lists some 14,000 clones; just over 90% were seen once. Sequenced material: peripheral blood. These receptor sequences come from a human donor in a cohort sampled during active COVID-19.

This clone was found a few times. The chain carries TRBV7-2 and TRBJ2-7, with a possible D match to TRBD1 (6 bases). Germline V CDR1 and CDR2: SGHTA, FQGNSA. V lost 4 bases and J 11 bases, leaving 18 bases between the germline ends. The CDR3 totals 13 residues. The CDR3, as DNA: TGTGCCAGCAGCTCAGCGACAGGAAGGGGCGAGTACTTC. It codes for CASSSATGRGEYF.

The CDR3 protein is CASSQGSGASNQPQHF. The CDR3 nucleotides read TGCGCCAGCAGCCAAGGCTCAGGGGCTTCCAATCAGCCCCAGCATTTT. V gene TRBV4-3 combines with J gene TRBJ1-5, with TRBD1 as a possible D gene (6 bases). The length of the CDR3 is 16 residues. CDR1 and CDR2 (germline): LGHNA, YSLEER. The V end was cut by 1 base, the J end by 3 bases, with 13 bases between.

This chain connects TRBV7-9 to TRBJ2-1; 7 bases agree with TRBD2. Per germline, CDR1 SEHNR and CDR2 FQNEAQ (reference sequence). With V trimmed by 7 bases and J by 0 bases, 6 bases remained unmatched. This CDR3 has 15 residues. The CDR3 sequence: CASTDGGGSYNEQFF. The DNA of the CDR3 is TGTGCCAGCACCGATGGGGGGGGCTCCTACAATGAGCAGTTCTTC.

The rearrangement links TRBV5-6 to TRBJ2-3; TRBD1 might be the D (6 bases). V gave up 4 bases and J gave up 5 bases, with 14 bases separating them. The CDR3 runs to 14 residues. Germline V gene lookup returns CDR1 SGHDT and CDR2 YYEEEE. CDR3 amino acids: CASSTGGGRDTQYF. CDR3 nucleotide sequence: TGTGCCAGCAGCACTGGTGGGGGCCGAGATACGCAGTATTTT.